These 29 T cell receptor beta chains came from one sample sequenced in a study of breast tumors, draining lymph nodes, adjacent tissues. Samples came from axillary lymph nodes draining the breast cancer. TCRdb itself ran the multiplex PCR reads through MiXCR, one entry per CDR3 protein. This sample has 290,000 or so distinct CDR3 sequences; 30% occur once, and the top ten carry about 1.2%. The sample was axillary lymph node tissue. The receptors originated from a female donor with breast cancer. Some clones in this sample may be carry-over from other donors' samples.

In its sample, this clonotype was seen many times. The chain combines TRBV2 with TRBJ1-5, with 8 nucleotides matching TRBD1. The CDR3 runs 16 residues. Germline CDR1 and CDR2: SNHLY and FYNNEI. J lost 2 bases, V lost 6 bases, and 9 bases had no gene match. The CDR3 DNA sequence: TGTGCCAGCAGGGCGAATCCGGGACAGGGCAATCAGCCCCAGCATTTT. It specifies CASRANPGQGNQPQHF.

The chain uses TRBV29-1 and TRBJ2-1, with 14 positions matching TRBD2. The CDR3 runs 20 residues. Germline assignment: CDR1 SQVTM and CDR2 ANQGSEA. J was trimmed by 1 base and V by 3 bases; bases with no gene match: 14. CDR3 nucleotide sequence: TGCAGCGTTGAGGGGACTAGCGGGAGAGGTAGGGAGGGATCCTACAATGAGCAGTTCTTC. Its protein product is CSVEGTSGRGREGSYNEQFF.

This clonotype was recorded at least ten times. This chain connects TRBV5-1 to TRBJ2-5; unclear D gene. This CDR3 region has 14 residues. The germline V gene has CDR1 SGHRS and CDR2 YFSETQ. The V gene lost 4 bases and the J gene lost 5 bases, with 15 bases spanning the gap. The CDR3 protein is CASSPALDAETQYF. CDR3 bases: TGCGCCAGCAGCCCCGCTCTCGATGCGGAGACCCAGTACTTC.

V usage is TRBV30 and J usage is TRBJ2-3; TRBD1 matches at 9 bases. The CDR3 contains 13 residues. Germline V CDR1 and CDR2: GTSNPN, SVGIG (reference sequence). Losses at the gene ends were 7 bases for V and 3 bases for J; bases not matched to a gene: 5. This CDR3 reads CASDRGGTDTQYF. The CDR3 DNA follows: TGTGCCTCGGACAGGGGAGGTACAGATACGCAGTATTTT.

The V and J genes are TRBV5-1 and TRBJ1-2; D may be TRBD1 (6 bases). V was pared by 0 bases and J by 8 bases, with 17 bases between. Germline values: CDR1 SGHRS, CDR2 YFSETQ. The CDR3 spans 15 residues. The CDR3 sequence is CASSLDRGGAGGYTF. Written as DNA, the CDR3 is TGCGCCAGCAGCTTGGATAGGGGGGGCGCGGGAGGCTACACCTTC.

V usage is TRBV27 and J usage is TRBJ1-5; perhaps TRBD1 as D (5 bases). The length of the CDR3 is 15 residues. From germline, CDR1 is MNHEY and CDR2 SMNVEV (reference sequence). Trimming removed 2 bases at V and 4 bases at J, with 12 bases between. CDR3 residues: CASSLPTAGNQPQHF. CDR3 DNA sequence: TGTGCCAGCAGTTTACCGACTGCAGGGAATCAGCCCCAGCATTTT.

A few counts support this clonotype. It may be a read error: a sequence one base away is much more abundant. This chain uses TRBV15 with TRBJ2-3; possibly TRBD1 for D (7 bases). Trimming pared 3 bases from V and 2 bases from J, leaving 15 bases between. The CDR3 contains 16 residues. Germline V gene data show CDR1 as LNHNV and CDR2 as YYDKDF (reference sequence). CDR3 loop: CATSSGQAGPTDTQYF. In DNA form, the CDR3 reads TGTGCCACCAGCAGTGGACAGGCGGGACCCACAGATACGCAGTATTTT.

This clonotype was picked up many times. The CDR3 DNA reads as TGCGCCAGCAGCCTCCCCGGCACTGACGCGAACACCGGGGAGCTGTTTTTT. Protein sequence: CASSLPGTDANTGELFF. This sequence joins TRBV4-1 and TRBJ2-2; D gene unclear. In germline, CDR1 is MGHRA, CDR2 YSYEKL. The CDR3 consists of 17 residues. V was cut by 4 bases and J by 0 bases, with 15 bases left in between.

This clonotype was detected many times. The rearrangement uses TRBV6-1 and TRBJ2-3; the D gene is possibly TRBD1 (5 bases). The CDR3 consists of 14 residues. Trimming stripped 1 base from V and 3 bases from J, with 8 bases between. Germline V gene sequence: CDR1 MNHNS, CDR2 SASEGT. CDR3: CASSEEAGTDTQYF. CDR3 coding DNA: TGTGCCAGCAGTGAAGAGGCAGGGACAGATACGCAGTATTTT.

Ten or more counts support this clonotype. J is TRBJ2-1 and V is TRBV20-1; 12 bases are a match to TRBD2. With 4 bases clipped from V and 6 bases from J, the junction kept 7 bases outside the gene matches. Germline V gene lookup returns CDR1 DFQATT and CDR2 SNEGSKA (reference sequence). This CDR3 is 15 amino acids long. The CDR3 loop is CSAKVGLAGPNEQFF. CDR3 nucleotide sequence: TGCAGTGCTAAGGTAGGACTAGCGGGACCCAATGAGCAGTTCTTC.

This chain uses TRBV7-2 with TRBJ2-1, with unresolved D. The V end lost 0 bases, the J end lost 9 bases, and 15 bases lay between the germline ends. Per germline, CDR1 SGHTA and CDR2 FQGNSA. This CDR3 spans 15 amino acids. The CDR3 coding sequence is TGTGCCAGCAGCTTAGCATCCGGAGTTCACAGTGAGCAGTTCTTC. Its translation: CASSLASGVHSEQFF.

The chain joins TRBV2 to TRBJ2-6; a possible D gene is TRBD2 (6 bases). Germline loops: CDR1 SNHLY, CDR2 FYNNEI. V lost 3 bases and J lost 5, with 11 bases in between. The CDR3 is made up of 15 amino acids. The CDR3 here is CASSDGGGRANVLTF. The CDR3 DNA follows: TGTGCCAGCAGTGACGGTGGCGGGAGGGCCAACGTCCTGACTTTC.

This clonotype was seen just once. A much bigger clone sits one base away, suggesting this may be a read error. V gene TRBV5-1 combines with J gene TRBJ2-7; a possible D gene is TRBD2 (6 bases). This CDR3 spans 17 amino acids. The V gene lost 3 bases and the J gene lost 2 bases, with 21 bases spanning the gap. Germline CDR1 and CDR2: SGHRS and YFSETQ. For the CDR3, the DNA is TGCGCCAGCAGCTGGAGGGGCCACAGCGGACCAGCCTACGAGCAGTACTTC. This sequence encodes CASSWRGHSGPAYEQYF.

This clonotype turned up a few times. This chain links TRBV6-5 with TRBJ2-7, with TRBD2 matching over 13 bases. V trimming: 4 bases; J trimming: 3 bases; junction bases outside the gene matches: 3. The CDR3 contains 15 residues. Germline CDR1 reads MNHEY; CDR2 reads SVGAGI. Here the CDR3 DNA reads TGTGCCAGCAGTTCGGGACTAGCGGGAAGCTACGAGCAGTACTTC. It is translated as CASSSGLAGSYEQYF.

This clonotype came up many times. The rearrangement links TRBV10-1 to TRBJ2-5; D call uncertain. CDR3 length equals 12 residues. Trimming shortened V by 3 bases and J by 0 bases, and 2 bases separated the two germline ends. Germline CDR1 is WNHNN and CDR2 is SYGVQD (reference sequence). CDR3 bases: TGCGCCAGCAGTGACAACCAAGAGACCCAGTACTTC. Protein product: CASSDNQETQYF.

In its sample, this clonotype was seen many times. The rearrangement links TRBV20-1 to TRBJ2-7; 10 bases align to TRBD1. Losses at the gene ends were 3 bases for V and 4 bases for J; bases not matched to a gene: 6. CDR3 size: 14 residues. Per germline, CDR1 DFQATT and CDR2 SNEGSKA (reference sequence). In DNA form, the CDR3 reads TGCAGTGCTAGCCGCGACAGGGGGCGATACGAGCAGTACTTC. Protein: CSASRDRGRYEQYF.

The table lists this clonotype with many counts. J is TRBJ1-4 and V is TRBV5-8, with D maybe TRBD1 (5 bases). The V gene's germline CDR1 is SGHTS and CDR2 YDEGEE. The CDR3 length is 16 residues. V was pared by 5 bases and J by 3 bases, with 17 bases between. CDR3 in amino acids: CASSRTRPGPNEKLFF. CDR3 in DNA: TGTGCCAGCAGTCGGACACGTCCGGGGCCTAATGAAAAACTGTTTTTT. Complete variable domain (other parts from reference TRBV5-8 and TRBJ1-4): EAGVTQSPTHLIKTRGQQATLRCSPISGHTSVYWYQQALGLGLQFLLWYDEGEERNRGNFPPRFSGRQFPNYSSELNVNALELEDSALYLCASSRTRPGPNEKLFFGSGTQLSVL.

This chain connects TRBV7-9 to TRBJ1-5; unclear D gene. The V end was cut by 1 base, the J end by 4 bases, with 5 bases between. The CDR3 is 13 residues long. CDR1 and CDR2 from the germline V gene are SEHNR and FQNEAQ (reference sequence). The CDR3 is CASSLGANQPQHF. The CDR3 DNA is TGTGCCAGCAGCTTAGGGGCTAATCAGCCCCAGCATTTT.

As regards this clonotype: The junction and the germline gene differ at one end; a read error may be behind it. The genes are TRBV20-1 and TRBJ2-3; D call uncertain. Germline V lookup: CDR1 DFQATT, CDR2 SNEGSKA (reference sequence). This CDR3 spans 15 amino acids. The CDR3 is CSASSSEVGTDTQYF. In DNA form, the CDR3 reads TGTAGTGCTAGTTCGAGTGAGGTTGGCACAGATACGCAGTATTTT.

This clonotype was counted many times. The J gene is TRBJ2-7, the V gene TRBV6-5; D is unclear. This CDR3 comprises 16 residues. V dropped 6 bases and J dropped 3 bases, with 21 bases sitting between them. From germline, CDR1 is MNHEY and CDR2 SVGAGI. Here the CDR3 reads CASRSDSLNPLYEQYF. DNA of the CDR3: TGTGCCAGCAGATCCGACTCACTGAACCCCCTCTACGAGCAGTACTTC.

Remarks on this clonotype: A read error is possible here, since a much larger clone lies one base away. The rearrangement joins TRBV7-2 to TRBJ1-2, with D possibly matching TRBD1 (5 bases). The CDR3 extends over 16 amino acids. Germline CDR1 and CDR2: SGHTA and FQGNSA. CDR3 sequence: CASSLAVAGRQGGHTF. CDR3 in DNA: TGTGCCAGCAGCTTAGCGGTTGCAGGGAGGCAGGGTGGCCACACCTTC.

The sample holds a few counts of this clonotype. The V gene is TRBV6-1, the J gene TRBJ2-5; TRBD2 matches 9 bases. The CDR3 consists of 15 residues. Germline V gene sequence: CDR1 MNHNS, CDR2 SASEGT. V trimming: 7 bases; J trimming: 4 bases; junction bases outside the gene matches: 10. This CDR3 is CASNQGVAGAETQYF. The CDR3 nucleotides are TGTGCCAGCAACCAGGGGGTAGCGGGAGCAGAGACCCAGTACTTC.

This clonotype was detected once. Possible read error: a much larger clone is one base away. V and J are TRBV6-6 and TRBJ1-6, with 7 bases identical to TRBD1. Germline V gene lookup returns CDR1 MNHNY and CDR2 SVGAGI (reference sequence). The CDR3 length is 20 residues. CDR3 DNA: TGTGCCAGCAGTCACTCAGGGACAGCAAAATCCAGCTCCTATAATTCACCCCTCCACTTT. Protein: CASSHSGTAKSSSYNSPLHF.

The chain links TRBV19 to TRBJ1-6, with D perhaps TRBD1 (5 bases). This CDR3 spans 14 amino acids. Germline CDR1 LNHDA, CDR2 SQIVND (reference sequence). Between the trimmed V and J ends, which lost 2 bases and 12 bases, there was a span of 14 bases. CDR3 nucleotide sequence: TGTGCCAGTAGTATAAGCGGGGGTAATAAACCCCTCCACTTT. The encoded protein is CASSISGGNKPLHF.

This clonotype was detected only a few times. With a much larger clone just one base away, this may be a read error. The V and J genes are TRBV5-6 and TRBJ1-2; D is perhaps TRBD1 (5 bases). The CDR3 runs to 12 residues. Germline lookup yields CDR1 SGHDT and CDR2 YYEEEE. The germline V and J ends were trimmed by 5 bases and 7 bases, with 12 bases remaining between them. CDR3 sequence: CASRLRGSGYTF. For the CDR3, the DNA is TGTGCCAGCAGGTTAAGGGGCTCTGGCTACACCTTC.

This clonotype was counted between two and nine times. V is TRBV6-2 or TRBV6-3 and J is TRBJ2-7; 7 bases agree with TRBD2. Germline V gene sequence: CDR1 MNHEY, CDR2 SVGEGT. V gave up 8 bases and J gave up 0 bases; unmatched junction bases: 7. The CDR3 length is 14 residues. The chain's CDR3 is CASGRDASSYEQYF. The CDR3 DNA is TGTGCCAGCGGGAGGGACGCGAGCTCCTACGAGCAGTACTTC.

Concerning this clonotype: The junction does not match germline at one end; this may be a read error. The CDR3 here is CSAREVRETFNEQFF. As DNA, the CDR3 is TGCAGTGCTCGAGAAGTCAGGGAAACCTTCAATGAGCAGTTCTTC. This chain uses TRBV20-1 with TRBJ2-1; maybe TRBD1 (5 bases). This CDR3 has 15 amino acids. In germline, CDR1 is DFQATT, CDR2 SNEGSKA (reference sequence).

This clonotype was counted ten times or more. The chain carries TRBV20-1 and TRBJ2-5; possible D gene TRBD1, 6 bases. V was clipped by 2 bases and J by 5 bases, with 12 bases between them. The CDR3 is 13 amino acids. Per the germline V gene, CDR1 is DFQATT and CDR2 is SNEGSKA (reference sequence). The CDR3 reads CSARSSGAETQYF. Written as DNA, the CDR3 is TGCAGTGCTAGATCATCAGGGGCGGAGACCCAGTACTTC.

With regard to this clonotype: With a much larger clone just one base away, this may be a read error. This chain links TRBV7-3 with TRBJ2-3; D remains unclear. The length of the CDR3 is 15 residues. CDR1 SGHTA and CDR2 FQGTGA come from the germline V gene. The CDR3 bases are TGTGCCAGCAGCTCAGGCCTTCATCAGGCAGATACGCGGTATTTT. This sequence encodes CASSSGLHQADTRYF.